This T cell receptor beta chain was identified during a study of blood T cell repertoires in COVID-19. Study information: The origin of the acute and convalescent COVID-19 samples was the United States, Italy and Spain. The analysed material was cDNA or gDNA that came from T cells, B-cell-depleted T cells, or PBMCs.

V lost 5 bases to trimming and J lost 1 base, with 9 bases between them. Germline assignment: CDR1 SQVTM and CDR2 ANQGSEA. The CDR3 spans 12 residues. Authors' processing steps: Reference gene primer amplification yielded estimated nucleated cell counts. Sequencing used immunoSEQ multiplex PCR; TCRdb keeps in-frame clones, though not all of them. V and J calls plus clone size are reproduced from that table; the DNA served to infer D and trimming. The table records fewer than 600,000 clones, roughly 90% of them present only once. This chain uses TRBV29-1 with TRBJ2-7, with D hard to call. The source of this sequence is a woman in her thirties or forties who had recovered from COVID-19. Material for sequencing was PBMCs or T cells enriched from blood (not recorded which). The CDR3 is CSVLLASYEQYF. The CDR3 nucleotides are TGCAGCGTTTTACTCGCGTCCTACGAGCAGTACTTC.